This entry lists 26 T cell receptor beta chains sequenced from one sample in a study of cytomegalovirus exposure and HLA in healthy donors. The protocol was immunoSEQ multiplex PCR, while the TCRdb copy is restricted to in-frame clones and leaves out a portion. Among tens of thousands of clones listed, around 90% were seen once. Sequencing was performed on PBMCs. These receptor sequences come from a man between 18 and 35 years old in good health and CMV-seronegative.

The CDR3 spells CASSPVAGDGELFF. For the CDR3, the DNA is TGTGCCAGCAGCCCCGTGGCGGGGGACGGGGAGCTGTTTTTT. The chain is built from TRBV7-2 and TRBJ2-2; TRBD2 agrees at 7 bases. This CDR3 contains 14 residues. Germline loops: CDR1 SGHTA, CDR2 FQGNSA. The V segment lost 5 bases and the J segment 7 bases; nucleotides outside the gene matches: 7.

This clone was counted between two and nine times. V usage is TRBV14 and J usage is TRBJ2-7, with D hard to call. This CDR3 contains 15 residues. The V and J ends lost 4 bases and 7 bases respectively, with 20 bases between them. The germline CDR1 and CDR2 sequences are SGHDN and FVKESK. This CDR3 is CASSRVTSWAQEQYF. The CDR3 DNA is TGTGCCAGCAGCCGAGTAACATCCTGGGCCCAAGAGCAGTACTTC.

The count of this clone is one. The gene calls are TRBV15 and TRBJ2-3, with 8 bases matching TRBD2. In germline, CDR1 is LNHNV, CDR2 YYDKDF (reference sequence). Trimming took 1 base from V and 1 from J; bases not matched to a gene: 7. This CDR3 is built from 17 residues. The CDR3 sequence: CATSRAAGGGGTDTQYF. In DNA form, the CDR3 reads TGTGCCACCAGCAGAGCGGCGGGGGGAGGCGGCACAGATACGCAGTATTTT.

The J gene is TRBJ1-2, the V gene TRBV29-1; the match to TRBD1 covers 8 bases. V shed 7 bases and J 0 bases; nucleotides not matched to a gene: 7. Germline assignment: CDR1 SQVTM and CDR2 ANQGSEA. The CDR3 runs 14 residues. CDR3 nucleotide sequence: TGCAGCGACTCTGGGACAGGTCCTAACTATGGCTACACCTTC. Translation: CSDSGTGPNYGYTF.

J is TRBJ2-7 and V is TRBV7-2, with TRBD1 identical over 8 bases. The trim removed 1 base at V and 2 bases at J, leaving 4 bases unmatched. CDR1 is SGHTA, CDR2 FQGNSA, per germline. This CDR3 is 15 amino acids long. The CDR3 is CASSLVGQETYEQYF. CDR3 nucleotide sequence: TGTGCCAGCAGCTTAGTGGGACAGGAGACCTACGAGCAGTACTTC. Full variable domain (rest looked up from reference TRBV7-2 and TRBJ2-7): GAGVSQSPSNKVTEKGKDVELRCDPISGHTALYWYRQSLGQGLEFLIYFQGNSAPDKSGLPSDRFSAERTGGSVSTLTIQRTQQEDSAVYLCASSLVGQETYEQYFGPGTRLTVT.

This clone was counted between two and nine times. The DNA of the CDR3 is TGTGCCAGCTCGGGTACAGGAGACATTGAAGCTTTCTTT. Its translation is CASSGTGDIEAFF. The genes are TRBV27 and TRBJ1-1; TRBD1 is a possible D gene (5 bases). Germline V gives CDR1 MNHEY, CDR2 SMNVEV (reference sequence). The CDR3 extends over 13 amino acids. Trimming stripped 8 bases from V and 7 bases from J, with 17 bases between.

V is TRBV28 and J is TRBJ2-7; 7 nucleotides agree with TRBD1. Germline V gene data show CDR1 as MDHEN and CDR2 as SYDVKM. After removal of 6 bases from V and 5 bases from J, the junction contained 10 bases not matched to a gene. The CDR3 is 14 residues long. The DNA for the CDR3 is TGTGCCAGCAGACAACAGGGGAGCCTTCACGAGCAGTACTTC. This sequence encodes CASRQQGSLHEQYF.

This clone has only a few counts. The CDR3 loop is CASSASQETQYF. CDR3 in DNA: TGTGCCAGCTCAGCCAGCCAAGAGACCCAGTACTTC. The chain links TRBV18 to TRBJ2-5; D gene uncertain. V lost 5 bases and J 1 base, leaving 5 bases between the germline ends. Germline loops: CDR1 KGHSH, CDR2 LQKENI. The CDR3 length is 12 residues.

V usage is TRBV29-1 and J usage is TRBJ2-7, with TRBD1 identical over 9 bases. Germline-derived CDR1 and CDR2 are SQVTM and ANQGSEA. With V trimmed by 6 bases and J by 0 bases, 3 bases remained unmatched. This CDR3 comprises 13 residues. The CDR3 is CSVTGGGSYEQYF. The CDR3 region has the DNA TGCAGCGTAACAGGGGGCGGCTCCTACGAGCAGTACTTC.

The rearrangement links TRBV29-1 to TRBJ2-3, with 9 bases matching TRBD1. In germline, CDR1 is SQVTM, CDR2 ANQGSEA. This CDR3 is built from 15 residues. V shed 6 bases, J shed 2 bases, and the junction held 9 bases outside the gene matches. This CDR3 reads CSVEKTGGFTDTQYF. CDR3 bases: TGCAGCGTCGAAAAAACAGGGGGCTTCACAGATACGCAGTATTTT.

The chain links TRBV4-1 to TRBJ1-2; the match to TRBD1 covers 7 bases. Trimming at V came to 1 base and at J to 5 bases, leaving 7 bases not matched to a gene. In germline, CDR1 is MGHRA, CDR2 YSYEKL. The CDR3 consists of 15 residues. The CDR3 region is CASSQGPGTAYGYTF. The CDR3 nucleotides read TGCGCCAGCAGCCAAGGGCCCGGGACAGCTTATGGCTACACCTTC.

The CDR3 sequence: CASSPFSLGARGNTIYF. CDR3 DNA: TGTGCCAGCTCACCGTTCTCATTAGGGGCTCGTGGAAACACCATATATTTT. The V gene is TRBV18, the J gene TRBJ1-3; D perhaps matches TRBD1 (5 bases). This CDR3 is 17 amino acids long. Trimming stripped 3 bases from V and 3 bases from J, with 18 bases between. Germline CDR1 KGHSH, CDR2 LQKENI.

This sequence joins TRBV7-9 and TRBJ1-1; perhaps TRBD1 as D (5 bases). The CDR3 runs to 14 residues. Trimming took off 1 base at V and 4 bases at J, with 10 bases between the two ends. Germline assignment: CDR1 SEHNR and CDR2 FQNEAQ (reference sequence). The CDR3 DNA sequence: TGTGCCAGCAGCTTAGAAGGGGTAAGCACTGAAGCTTTCTTT. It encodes CASSLEGVSTEAFF. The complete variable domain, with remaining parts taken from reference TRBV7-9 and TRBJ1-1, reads DTGVSQNPRHKITKRGQNVTFRCDPISEHNRLYWYRQTLGQGPEFLTYFQNEAQLEKSRLLSDRFSAERPKGSFSTLEIQRTEQGDSAMYLCASSLEGVSTEAFFGQGTRLTVV.

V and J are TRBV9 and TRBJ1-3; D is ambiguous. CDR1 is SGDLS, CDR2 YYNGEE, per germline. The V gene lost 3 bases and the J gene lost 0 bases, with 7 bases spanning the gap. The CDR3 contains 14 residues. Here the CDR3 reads CASSGMSSGNTIYF. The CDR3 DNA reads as TGTGCCAGCAGCGGAATGAGCTCTGGAAACACCATATATTTT.

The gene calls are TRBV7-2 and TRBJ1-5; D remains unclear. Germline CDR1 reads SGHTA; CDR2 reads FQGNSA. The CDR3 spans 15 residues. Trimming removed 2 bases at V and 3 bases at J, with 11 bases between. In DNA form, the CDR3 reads TGTGCCAGCAGCTTACACTCGGGAGTCAATCAGCCCCAGCATTTT. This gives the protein CASSLHSGVNQPQHF.

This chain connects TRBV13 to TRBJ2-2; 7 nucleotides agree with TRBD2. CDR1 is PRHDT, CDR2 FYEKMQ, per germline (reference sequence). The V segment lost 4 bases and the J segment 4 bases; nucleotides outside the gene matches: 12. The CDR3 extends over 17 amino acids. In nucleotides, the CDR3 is TGTGCCAGCAGCTCCCAACCGGGACTAAACCCCACCGGGGAGCTGTTTTTT. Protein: CASSSQPGLNPTGELFF.

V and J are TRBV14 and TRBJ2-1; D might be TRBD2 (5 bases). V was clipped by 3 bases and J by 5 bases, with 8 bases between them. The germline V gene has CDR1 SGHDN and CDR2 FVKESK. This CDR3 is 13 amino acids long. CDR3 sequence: CASSHGLNNEQFF. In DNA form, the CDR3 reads TGTGCCAGCAGCCACGGACTGAACAATGAGCAGTTCTTC.

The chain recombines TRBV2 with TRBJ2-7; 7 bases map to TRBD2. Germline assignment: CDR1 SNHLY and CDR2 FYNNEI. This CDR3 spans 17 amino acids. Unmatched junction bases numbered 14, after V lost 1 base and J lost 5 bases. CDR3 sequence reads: CASSEERGSFFDDEQYF. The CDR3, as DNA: TGTGCCAGCAGTGAAGAACGCGGGAGCTTTTTTGACGACGAGCAGTACTTC.

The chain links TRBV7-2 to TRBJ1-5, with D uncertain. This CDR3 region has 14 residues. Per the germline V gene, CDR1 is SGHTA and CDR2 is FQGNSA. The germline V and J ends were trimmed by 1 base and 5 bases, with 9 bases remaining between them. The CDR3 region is CASSLEIVYQPQHF. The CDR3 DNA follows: TGTGCCAGCAGCTTAGAAATTGTCTATCAGCCCCAGCATTTT.

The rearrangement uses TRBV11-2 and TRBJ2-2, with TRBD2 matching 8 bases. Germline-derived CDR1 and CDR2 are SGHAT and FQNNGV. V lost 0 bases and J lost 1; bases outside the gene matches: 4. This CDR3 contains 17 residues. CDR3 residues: CASSLDMTSENTGELFF. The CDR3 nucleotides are TGTGCCAGCAGCTTAGATATGACTAGCGAGAACACCGGGGAGCTGTTTTTT.

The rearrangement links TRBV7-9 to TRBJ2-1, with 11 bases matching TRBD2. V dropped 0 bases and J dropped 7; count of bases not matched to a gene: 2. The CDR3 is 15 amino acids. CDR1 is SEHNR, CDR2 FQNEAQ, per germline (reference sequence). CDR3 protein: CASSLASGRGNEQFF. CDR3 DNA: TGTGCCAGCAGCTTAGCTAGCGGGAGGGGTAATGAGCAGTTCTTC.

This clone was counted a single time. CDR3 bases: TGCGCCAGCCAGACAGGGGGAATAAACTATGGCTACACCTTC. It encodes CASQTGGINYGYTF. The V gene is TRBV5-1, the J gene TRBJ1-2; 9 nucleotides match TRBD1. The germline V gene has CDR1 SGHRS and CDR2 YFSETQ. Trimming at V came to 7 bases and at J to 2 bases, leaving 6 bases not matched to a gene. This CDR3 contains 14 residues.

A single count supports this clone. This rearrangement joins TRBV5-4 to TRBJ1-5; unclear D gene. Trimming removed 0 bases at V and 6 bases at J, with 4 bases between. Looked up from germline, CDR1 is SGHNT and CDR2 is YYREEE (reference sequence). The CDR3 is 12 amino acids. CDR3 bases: TGTGCCAGCAGCTTGGACGGTCAGCCCCAGCATTTT. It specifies CASSLDGQPQHF.

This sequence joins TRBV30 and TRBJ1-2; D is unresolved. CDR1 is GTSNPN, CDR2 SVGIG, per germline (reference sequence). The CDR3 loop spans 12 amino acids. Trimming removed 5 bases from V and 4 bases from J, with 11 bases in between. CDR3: CAWDVGAYGYTF. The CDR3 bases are TGTGCCTGGGATGTGGGCGCCTATGGCTACACCTTC.

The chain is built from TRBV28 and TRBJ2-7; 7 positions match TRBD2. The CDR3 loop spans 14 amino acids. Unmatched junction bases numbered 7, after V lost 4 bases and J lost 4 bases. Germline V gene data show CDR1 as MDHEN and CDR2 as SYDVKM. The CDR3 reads CASSSGDYTYEQYF. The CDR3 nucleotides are TGTGCCAGCAGTTCCGGGGACTATACTTACGAGCAGTACTTC. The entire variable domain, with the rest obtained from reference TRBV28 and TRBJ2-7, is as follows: DVKVTQSSRYLVKRTGEKVFLECVQDMDHENMFWYRQDPGLGLRLIYFSYDVKMKEKGDIPEGYSVSREKKERFSLILESASTNQTSMYLCASSSGDYTYEQYFGPGTRLTVT.

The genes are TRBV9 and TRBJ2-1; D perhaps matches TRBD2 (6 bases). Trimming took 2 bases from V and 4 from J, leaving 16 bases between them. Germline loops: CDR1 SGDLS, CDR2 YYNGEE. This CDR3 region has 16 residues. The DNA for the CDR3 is TGTGCCAGCAGCGTTGTCGGGAGCGTAAGGTACAATGAGCAGTTCTTC. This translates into CASSVVGSVRYNEQFF.